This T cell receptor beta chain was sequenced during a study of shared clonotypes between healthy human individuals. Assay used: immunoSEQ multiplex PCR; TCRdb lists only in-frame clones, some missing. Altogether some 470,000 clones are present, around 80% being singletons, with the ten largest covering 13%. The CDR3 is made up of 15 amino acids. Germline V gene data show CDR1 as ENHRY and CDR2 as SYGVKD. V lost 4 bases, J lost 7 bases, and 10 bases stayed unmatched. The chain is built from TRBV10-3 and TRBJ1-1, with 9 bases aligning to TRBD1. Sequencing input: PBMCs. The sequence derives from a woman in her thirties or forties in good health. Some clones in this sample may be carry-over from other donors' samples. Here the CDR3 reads CAISAQGQGRGEAFF. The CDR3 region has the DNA TGTGCCATCAGTGCACAGGGACAGGGAAGGGGTGAAGCTTTCTTT.